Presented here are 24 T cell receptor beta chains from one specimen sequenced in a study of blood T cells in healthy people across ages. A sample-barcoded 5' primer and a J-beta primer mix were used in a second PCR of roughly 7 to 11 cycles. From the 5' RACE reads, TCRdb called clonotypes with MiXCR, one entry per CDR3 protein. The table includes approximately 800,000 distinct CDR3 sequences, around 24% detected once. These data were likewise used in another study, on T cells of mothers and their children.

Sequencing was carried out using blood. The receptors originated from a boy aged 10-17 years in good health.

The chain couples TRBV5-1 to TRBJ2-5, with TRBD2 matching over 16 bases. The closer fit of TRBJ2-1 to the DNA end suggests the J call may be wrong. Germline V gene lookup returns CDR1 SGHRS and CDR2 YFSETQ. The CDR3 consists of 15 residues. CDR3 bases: TGCGCCAGCAGCGGGACTAGCGGGGGGGACAATGAGCAGTTCTTC. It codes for CASSGTSGGDNEQFF.

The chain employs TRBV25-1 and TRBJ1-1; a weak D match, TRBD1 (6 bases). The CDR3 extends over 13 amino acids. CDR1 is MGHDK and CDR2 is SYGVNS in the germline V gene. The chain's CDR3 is CLRLPGDTIEAFF. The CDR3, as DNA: TGTCTCCGACTCCCAGGGGACACTATTGAAGCTTTCTTT.

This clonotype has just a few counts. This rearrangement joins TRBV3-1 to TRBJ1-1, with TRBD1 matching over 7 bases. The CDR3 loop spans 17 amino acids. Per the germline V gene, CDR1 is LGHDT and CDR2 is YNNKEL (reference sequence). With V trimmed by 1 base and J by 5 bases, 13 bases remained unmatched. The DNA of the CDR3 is TGTGCCAGCAGCCAAGGAGGTAGGAGGGGGCGGAGGACTGAAGCTTTCTTT. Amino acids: CASSQGGRRGRRTEAFF. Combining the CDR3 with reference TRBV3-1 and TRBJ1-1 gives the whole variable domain DTAVSQTPKYLVTQMGNDKSIKCEQNLGHDTMYWYKQDSKKFLKIMFSYNNKELIINETVPNRFSPKSPDKAHLNLHINSLELGDSAVYFCASSQGGRRGRRTEAFFGQGTRLTVV.

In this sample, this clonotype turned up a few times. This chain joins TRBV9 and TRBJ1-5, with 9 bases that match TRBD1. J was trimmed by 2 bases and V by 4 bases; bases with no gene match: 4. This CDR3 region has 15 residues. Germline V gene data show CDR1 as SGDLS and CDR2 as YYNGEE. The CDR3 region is CASSPTGGGNQPQHF. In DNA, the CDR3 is TGTGCCAGCAGCCCTACAGGGGGCGGCAATCAGCCCCAGCATTTT.

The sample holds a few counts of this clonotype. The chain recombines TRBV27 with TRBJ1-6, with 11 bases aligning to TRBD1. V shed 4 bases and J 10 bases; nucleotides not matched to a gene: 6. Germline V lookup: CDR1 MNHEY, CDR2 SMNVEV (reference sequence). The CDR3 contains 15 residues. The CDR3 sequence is CASSSDRGLRSPLHF. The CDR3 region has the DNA TGTGCCAGCAGTTCGGACAGGGGGCTAAGGTCACCCCTCCACTTT.

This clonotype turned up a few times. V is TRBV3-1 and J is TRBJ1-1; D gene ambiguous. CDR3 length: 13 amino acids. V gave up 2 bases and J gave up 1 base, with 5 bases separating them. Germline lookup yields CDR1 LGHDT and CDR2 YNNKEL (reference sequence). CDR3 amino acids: CASSQMGNTEAFF. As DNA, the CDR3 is TGTGCCAGCAGCCAAATGGGGAACACTGAAGCTTTCTTT.

The DNA of the CDR3 is TGTGCCAGCACCGGGACCCTATCGCGCACTGAAGCTTTCTTT. It translates to CASTGTLSRTEAFF. The rearrangement uses TRBV12-3 or TRBV12-4 and TRBJ1-1; a weak D match, TRBD1 (5 bases). The CDR3 contains 14 residues. Trimming shortened V by 7 bases and J by 4 bases, and 16 bases separated the two germline ends.

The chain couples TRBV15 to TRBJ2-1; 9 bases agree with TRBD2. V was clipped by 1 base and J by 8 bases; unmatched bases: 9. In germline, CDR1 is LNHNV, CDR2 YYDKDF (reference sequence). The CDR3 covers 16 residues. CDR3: CATSRVPAGGHDEQFF. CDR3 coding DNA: TGTGCCACCAGCAGAGTACCAGCGGGGGGCCACGATGAGCAGTTCTTC.

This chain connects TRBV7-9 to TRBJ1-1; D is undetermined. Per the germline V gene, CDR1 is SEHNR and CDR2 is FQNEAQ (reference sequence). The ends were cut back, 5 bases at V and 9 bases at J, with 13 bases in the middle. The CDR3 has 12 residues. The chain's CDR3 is CASSPARRQAFF. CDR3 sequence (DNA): TGTGCCAGCAGCCCCGCCCGGAGGCAAGCTTTCTTT.

The CDR3 region has the DNA TGCGCCAGTACTACGACAGGCGGGGGTTCACCCCTCCACTTT. This translates into CASTTTGGGSPLHF. The V gene is TRBV5-1, the J gene TRBJ1-6; D may be TRBD1 (6 bases). The CDR3 extends over 14 amino acids. The V end lost 8 bases, the J end lost 9 bases, and 18 bases lay between the germline ends. Germline V gene data show CDR1 as SGHRS and CDR2 as YFSETQ.

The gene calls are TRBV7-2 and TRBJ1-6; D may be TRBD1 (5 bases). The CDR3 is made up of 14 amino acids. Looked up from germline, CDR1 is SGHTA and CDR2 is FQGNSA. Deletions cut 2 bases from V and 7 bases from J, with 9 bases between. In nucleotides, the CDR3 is TGTGCCAGCAGCTTAATCAGGGAAAATTCACCCCTCCACTTT. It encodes CASSLIRENSPLHF.

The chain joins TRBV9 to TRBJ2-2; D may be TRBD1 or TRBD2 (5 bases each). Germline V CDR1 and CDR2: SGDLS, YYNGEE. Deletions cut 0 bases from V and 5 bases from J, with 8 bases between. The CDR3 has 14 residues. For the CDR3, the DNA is TGTGCCAGCAGCGTAGCAGGGACGACCGGGGAGCTGTTTTTT. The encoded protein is CASSVAGTTGELFF.

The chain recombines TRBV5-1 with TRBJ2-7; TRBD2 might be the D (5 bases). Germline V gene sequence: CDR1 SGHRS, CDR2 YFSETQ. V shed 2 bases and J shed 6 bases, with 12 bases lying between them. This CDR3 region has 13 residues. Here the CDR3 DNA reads TGCGCCAGCAGCTTAGTCCTAGCTGGCGAGCAGTACTTC. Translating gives CASSLVLAGEQYF.

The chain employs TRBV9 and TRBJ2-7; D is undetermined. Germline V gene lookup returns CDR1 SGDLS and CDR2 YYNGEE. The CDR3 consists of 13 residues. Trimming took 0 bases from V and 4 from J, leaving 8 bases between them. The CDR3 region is CASSVGFLYEQYF. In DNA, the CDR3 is TGTGCCAGCAGCGTAGGTTTTCTGTACGAGCAGTACTTC.

The CDR3 sequence is CASSFKGQGPDEQFF. As DNA, the CDR3 is TGTGCCAGCAGCTTTAAGGGACAGGGGCCGGATGAGCAGTTCTTC. This chain connects TRBV7-3 to TRBJ2-5; 10 nucleotides line up with TRBD1. Matching the DNA end better, TRBJ2-1 makes the J call doubtful. The CDR3 extends over 15 amino acids. Looked up from germline, CDR1 is SGHTA and CDR2 is FQGTGA.

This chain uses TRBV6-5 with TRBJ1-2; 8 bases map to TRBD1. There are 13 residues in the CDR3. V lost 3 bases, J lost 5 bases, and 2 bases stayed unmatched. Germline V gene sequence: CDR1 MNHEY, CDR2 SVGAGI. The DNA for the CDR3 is TGTGCCAGCAGTTATAGGACAGGGTATGGCTACACCTTC. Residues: CASSYRTGYGYTF.

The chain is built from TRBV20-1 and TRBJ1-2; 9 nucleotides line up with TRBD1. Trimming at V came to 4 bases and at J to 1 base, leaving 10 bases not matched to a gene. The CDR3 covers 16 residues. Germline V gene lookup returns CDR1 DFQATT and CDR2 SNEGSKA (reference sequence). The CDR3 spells CSAMGQGRTFNYGYTF. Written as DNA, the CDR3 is TGCAGTGCTATGGGACAGGGCCGCACTTTTAACTATGGCTACACCTTC.

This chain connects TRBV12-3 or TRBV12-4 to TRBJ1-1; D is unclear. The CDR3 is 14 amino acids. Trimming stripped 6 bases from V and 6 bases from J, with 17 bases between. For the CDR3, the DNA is TGTGCCAGCAGCCGACGACACCAGAAGGCTGAAGCTTTCTTT. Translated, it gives CASSRRHQKAEAFF.

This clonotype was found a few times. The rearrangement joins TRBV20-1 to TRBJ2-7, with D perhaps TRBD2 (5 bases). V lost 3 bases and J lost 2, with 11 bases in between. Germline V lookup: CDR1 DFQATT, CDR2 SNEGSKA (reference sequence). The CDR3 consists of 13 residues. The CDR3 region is CSARAGLAYEQYF. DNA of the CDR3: TGCAGTGCTAGGGCGGGCCTCGCCTACGAGCAGTACTTC.

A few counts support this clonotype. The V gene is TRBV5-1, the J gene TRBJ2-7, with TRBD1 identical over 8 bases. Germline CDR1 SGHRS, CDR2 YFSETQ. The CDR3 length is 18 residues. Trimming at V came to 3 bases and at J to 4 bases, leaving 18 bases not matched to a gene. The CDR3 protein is CASSSRQGNLIMPYEQYF. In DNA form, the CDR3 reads TGCGCCAGCAGCTCACGACAGGGGAACCTTATCATGCCTTACGAGCAGTACTTC.

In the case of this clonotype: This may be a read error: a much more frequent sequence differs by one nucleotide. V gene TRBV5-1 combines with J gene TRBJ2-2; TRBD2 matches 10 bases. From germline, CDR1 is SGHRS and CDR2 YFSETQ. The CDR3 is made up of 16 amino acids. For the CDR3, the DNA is TGCGCCAGCAGCTTGACGGGACTAGCGCTCACCGGGGAGGTGTTTTTT. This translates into CASSLTGLALTGEVFF.

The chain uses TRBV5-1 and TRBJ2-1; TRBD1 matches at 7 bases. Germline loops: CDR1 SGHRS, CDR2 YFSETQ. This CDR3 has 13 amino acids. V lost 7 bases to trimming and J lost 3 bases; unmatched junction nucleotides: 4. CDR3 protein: CASSTGDYNEQFF. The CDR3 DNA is TGCGCCAGCTCCACAGGGGACTACAATGAGCAGTTCTTC.

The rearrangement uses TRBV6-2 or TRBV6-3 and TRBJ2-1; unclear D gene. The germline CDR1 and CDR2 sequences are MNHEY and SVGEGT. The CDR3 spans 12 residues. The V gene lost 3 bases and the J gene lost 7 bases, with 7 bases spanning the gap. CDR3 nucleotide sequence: TGTGCCAGCAGTTATCCTTCAAATGAGCAGTTCTTC. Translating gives CASSYPSNEQFF.

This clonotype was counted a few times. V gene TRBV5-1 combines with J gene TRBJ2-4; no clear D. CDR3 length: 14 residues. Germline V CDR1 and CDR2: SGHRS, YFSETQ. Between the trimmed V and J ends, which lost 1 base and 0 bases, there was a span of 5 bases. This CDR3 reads CASSLTLAKNIQYF. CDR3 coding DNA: TGCGCCAGCAGCTTGACCTTAGCCAAAAACATTCAGTACTTC.